This paragraph reports one T cell receptor (beta chain). The V gene lost 4 bases and the J gene lost 3 bases, with 6 bases spanning the gap. The CDR3 spans 12 residues. CDR1 and CDR2 from the germline V gene are SEHNR and FQNEAQ (reference sequence). Original analysis: Reference gene primer amplification in the assay estimated nucleated cell counts. Sequencing used immunoSEQ multiplex PCR; TCRdb keeps in-frame clones, though not all of them. V, J and clone size are taken as reported in that table, and D and trimming were inferred from the DNA itself. The sample lists hundreds of thousands of clones, more than 70% occurring once. This sample was taken from a study of blood T cell repertoires in COVID-19. Study-level background: The cDNA or gDNA used as material had been derived from T cells, B-cell-depleted T cells, or PBMCs.

V usage is TRBV7-9 and J usage is TRBJ2-5; D perhaps matches TRBD2 (5 bases). Sequencing used peripheral blood. The TCR was taken from a man in his forties with acute or convalescent COVID-19. The CDR3 loop is CASSSGKETQYF. In DNA form, the CDR3 reads TGTGCCAGCAGCTCCGGGAAAGAGACCCAGTACTTC. Complete variable domain (other parts from reference TRBV7-9 and TRBJ2-5): DTGVSQNPRHKITKRGQNVTFRCDPISEHNRLYWYRQTLGQGPEFLTYFQNEAQLEKSRLLSDRFSAERPKGSFSTLEIQRTEQGDSAMYLCASSSGKETQYFGPGTRLLVL.